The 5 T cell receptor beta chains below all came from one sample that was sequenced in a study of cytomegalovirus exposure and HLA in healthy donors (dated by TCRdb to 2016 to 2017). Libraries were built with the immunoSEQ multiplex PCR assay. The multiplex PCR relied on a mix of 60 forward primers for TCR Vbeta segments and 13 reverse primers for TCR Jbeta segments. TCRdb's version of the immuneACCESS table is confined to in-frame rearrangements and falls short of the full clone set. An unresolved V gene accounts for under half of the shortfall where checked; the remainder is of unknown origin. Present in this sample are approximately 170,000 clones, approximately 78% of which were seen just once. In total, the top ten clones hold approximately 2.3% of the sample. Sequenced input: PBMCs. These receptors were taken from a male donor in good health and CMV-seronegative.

CDR3 residues: CASSPGTGAYEQYF. The CDR3 nucleotides read TGTGCCAGCAGCCCCGGGACAGGGGCCTACGAGCAGTACTTC. This chain joins TRBV5-4 and TRBJ2-7, with 10 bases fitting TRBD1. Germline CDR1 reads SGHNT; CDR2 reads YYREEE (reference sequence). Losses at the gene ends were 4 bases for V and 2 bases for J; bases not matched to a gene: 3. CDR3 length equals 14 residues.

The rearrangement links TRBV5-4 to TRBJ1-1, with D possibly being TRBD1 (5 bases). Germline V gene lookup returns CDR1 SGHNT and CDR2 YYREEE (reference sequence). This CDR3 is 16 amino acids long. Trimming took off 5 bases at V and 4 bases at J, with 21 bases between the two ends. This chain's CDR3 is CASRWGDFKLGTEAFF. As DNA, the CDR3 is TGTGCCAGCAGATGGGGGGATTTTAAGCTGGGCACTGAAGCTTTCTTT.

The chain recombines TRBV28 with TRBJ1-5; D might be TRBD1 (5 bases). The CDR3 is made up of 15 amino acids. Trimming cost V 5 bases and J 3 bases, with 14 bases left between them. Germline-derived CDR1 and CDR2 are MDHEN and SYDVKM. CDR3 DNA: TGTGCCAGCAGTCCCCCACTGGGGCCCAATCAGCCCCAGCATTTT. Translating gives CASSPPLGPNQPQHF. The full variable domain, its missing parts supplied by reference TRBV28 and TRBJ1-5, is DVKVTQSSRYLVKRTGEKVFLECVQDMDHENMFWYRQDPGLGLRLIYFSYDVKMKEKGDIPEGYSVSREKKERFSLILESASTNQTSMYLCASSPPLGPNQPQHFGDGTRLSIL.

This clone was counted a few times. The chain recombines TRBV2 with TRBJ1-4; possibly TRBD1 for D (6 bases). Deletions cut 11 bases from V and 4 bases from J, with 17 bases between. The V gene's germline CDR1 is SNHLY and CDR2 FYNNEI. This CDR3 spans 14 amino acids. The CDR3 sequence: CAVHSRGLNEKLFF. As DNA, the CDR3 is TGTGCCGTTCATAGCAGGGGCCTTAATGAAAAACTGTTTTTT. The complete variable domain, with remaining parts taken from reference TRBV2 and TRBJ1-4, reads EPEVTQTPSHQVTQMGQEVILRCVPISNHLYFYWYRQILGQKVEFLVSFYNNEISEKSEIFDDQFSVERPDGSNFTLKIRSTKLEDSAMYFCAVHSRGLNEKLFFGSGTQLSVL.

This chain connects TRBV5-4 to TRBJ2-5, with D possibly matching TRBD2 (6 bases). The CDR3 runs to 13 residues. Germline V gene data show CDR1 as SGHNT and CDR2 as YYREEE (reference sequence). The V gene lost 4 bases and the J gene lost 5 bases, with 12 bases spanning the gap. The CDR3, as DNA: TGTGCCAGCAGCCGGGTGGAGGGGGAGACCCAGTACTTC. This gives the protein CASSRVEGETQYF.